One and the same sample provided the 16 T cell receptor beta chains below, sequenced in a study of blood T cell repertoires in COVID-19. Libraries were prepared by immunoSEQ multiplex PCR; TCRdb keeps only in-frame clonotypes and omits some of them. The table lists 150,000 to 200,000 clones, roughly 80% of them singletons, with less than 7% in the top ten. Sequenced input: peripheral blood. These receptors originate from a woman in her thirties or forties with COVID-19, enrolled during active disease.

This sequence joins TRBV7-2 and TRBJ1-1; a weak D match, TRBD1 (6 bases). This CDR3 has 16 amino acids. The V gene lost 5 bases and the J gene lost 4 bases, with 20 bases spanning the gap. The germline V gene has CDR1 SGHTA and CDR2 FQGNSA. In DNA form, the CDR3 reads TGTGCCAGCAGCCCCCCGTGGGGGAGGGGGAGCACTGAAGCTTTCTTT. Its protein product is CASSPPWGRGSTEAFF.

The chain combines TRBV6-5 with TRBJ1-3, with 9 bases lining up with TRBD1. In germline, CDR1 is MNHEY, CDR2 SVGAGI. The V gene end was trimmed by 4 bases and the J gene end by 4 bases; junction bases not matched to a gene: 5. This CDR3 is built from 15 residues. The CDR3 is CASSSQGAEGNTIYF. CDR3 sequence (DNA): TGTGCCAGCAGTTCACAGGGGGCTGAGGGAAACACCATATATTTT.

The rearrangement uses TRBV5-4 and TRBJ2-6, with 15 nucleotides matching TRBD2. Germline CDR1 reads SGHNT; CDR2 reads YYREEE (reference sequence). The trim removed 4 bases at V and 3 bases at J, leaving 2 bases unmatched. This CDR3 region has 17 residues. This CDR3 reads CASSKGLAGGGANVLTF. CDR3 coding DNA: TGTGCCAGCAGCAAGGGACTAGCGGGAGGTGGGGCCAACGTCCTGACTTTC. The variable domain in full, completed from reference TRBV5-4 and TRBJ2-6, reads ETGVTQSPTHLIKTRGQQVTLRCSSQSGHNTVSWYQQALGQGPQFIFQYYREEENGRGNFPPRFSGLQFPNYSSELNVNALELDDSALYLCASSKGLAGGGANVLTFGAGSRLTVL.

The chain links TRBV5-6 to TRBJ2-1; 7 bases match TRBD2. The CDR3 is 16 amino acids. The germline CDR1 and CDR2 sequences are SGHDT and YYEEEE. V was clipped by 0 bases and J by 4 bases; unmatched bases: 7. CDR3 coding DNA: TGTGCCAGCAGCTTGGGGCCTAGCGGACCTTACAATGAGCAGTTCTTC. This gives the protein CASSLGPSGPYNEQFF.

CDR3 region: CASTSGGAGRDEQFF. Here the CDR3 DNA reads TGTGCCAGCACTAGCGGGGGGGCCGGTCGCGATGAGCAGTTCTTC. The chain links TRBV6-5 to TRBJ2-1; 12 nucleotides line up with TRBD2. Trimming removed 7 bases from V and 8 bases from J; junction bases left unmatched: 9. The CDR3 loop spans 15 amino acids. CDR1 is MNHEY, CDR2 SVGAGI, per germline.

The chain uses TRBV5-1 and TRBJ1-2; 9 nucleotides agree with TRBD1. The length of the CDR3 is 13 residues. The germline V gene encodes CDR1 SGHRS and CDR2 YFSETQ. The J segment lost 4 bases and the V segment lost 6 bases, leaving 4 bases of the junction unmatched. The CDR3 sequence is CASTRDRAYGYTF. The CDR3 DNA reads as TGCGCCAGCACCCGGGACAGGGCCTATGGCTACACCTTC.

This clone has more than one count but fewer than ten. The rearrangement joins TRBV7-2 to TRBJ1-4; 7 nucleotides line up with TRBD1. The length of the CDR3 is 17 residues. The germline gives CDR1 SGHTA, CDR2 FQGNSA. V shed 2 bases and J 4 bases; nucleotides not matched to a gene: 10. The CDR3, as DNA: TGTGCCAGCAGCTTAAGTCCCGGGACAGTCCTTAATGAAAAACTGTTTTTT. Translating gives CASSLSPGTVLNEKLFF.

CDR3 region: CASSQEGGVGKTQYF. The CDR3 DNA is TGCGCCAGCAGCCAAGAGGGAGGGGTCGGAAAGACCCAGTACTTC. The chain couples TRBV4-1 to TRBJ2-5; TRBD2 matches 7 bases. This CDR3 has 15 residues. V gave up 0 bases and J gave up 6 bases; unmatched junction bases: 7. Germline loops: CDR1 MGHRA, CDR2 YSYEKL.

The CDR3, as DNA: TGTGCCAGCAGCCGAGACCCTAGCGGGGGTATAAGCACAGATACGCAGTATTTT. Translated: CASSRDPSGGISTDTQYF. This chain uses TRBV5-4 with TRBJ2-3; 10 positions match TRBD2. Trimming cost V 4 bases and J 0 bases; bases outside gene matches: 11. CDR1 is SGHNT and CDR2 is YYREEE in the germline V gene (reference sequence). The CDR3 runs 18 residues.

The chain carries TRBV27 and TRBJ1-1; the match to TRBD1 covers 10 bases. Germline loops: CDR1 MNHEY, CDR2 SMNVEV (reference sequence). The CDR3 spans 18 residues. V trimming: 3 bases; J trimming: 0 bases; junction bases outside the gene matches: 10. In DNA form, the CDR3 reads TGTGCCAGCAGTTTTGGACAGGGGGGGTCCTTTATGAACACTGAAGCTTTCTTT. As protein: CASSFGQGGSFMNTEAFF.

The chain carries TRBV7-9 and TRBJ2-7, with 7 bases matching TRBD1. V shed 0 bases, J shed 6 bases, and the junction held 2 bases outside the gene matches. Germline CDR1 reads SEHNR; CDR2 reads FQNEAQ (reference sequence). This CDR3 is 13 amino acids long. The CDR3 loop is CASSLAHRGEQYF. CDR3 bases: TGTGCCAGCAGCTTAGCCCACAGGGGCGAGCAGTACTTC.

The chain carries TRBV7-9 and TRBJ1-1; 7 positions match TRBD1. J was trimmed by 3 bases and V by 3 bases; bases with no gene match: 1. The CDR3 has 13 residues. Germline V gene sequence: CDR1 SEHNR, CDR2 FQNEAQ (reference sequence). The CDR3 DNA follows: TGTGCCAGCAGCTTCGACAGGGACACTGAAGCTTTCTTT. This translates into CASSFDRDTEAFF.

The J gene is TRBJ1-1, the V gene TRBV27, with D possibly matching TRBD1 (5 bases). Deletions cut 5 bases from V and 9 bases from J, with 16 bases between. The CDR3 loop spans 13 amino acids. Germline V gene lookup returns CDR1 MNHEY and CDR2 SMNVEV (reference sequence). CDR3: CASSTQDTNKAFF. The CDR3 nucleotides read TGTGCCAGCAGTACCCAGGACACAAACAAAGCTTTCTTT.

The J gene is TRBJ2-7, the V gene TRBV28, with D uncertain. This CDR3 contains 13 residues. Germline-derived CDR1 and CDR2 are MDHEN and SYDVKM. Trimming took 5 bases from V and 10 from J, leaving 18 bases between them. CDR3 sequence reads: CASSPGPTALQYF. The CDR3, as DNA: TGTGCCAGCAGTCCCGGCCCAACAGCCCTTCAGTACTTC.

The V call is TRBV2, the J call TRBJ1-3; 8 bases fit TRBD1. The J segment lost 3 bases and the V segment lost 6 bases, leaving 4 bases of the junction unmatched. CDR3 length: 14 amino acids. Germline V gives CDR1 SNHLY, CDR2 FYNNEI. The CDR3 sequence is CASRQGAGGNTIYF. CDR3 sequence (DNA): TGTGCCAGCAGGCAGGGGGCAGGTGGAAACACCATATATTTT.

This chain joins TRBV5-1 and TRBJ1-4; D gene unclear. This CDR3 has 14 residues. Germline loops: CDR1 SGHRS, CDR2 YFSETQ. Trimming left V 2 bases short and J 7 bases short, with 12 bases between. CDR3 region: CASSFDSEGEKLFF. Here the CDR3 DNA reads TGCGCCAGCAGCTTCGACTCCGAGGGTGAAAAACTGTTTTTT.